This T cell receptor (beta chain) is from a study of radiotherapy plus CTLA-4 blockade in lung cancer. The trim removed 0 bases at V and 2 bases at J, leaving 2 bases unmatched. The CDR3 loop spans 15 amino acids. Germline V gene data show CDR1 as SGHRS and CDR2 as YFSETQ. TCRdb's table, derived via immunoSEQ multiplex PCR, lists solely in-frame clones and lacks some. The sample has tens of thousands of clones; 77% are singletons. The sequenced sample was peripheral blood, obtained from a patient treated with radiotherapy plus ipilimumab. This receptor was identified in a human donor with non-small cell lung cancer who had a partial response to radiotherapy plus ipilimumab. The genes are TRBV5-1 and TRBJ2-3; 8 bases agree with TRBD2. The CDR3 is CASSLVAGTTDTQYF. CDR3 nucleotides: TGCGCCAGCAGCTTGGTAGCGGGGACCACAGATACGCAGTATTTT.